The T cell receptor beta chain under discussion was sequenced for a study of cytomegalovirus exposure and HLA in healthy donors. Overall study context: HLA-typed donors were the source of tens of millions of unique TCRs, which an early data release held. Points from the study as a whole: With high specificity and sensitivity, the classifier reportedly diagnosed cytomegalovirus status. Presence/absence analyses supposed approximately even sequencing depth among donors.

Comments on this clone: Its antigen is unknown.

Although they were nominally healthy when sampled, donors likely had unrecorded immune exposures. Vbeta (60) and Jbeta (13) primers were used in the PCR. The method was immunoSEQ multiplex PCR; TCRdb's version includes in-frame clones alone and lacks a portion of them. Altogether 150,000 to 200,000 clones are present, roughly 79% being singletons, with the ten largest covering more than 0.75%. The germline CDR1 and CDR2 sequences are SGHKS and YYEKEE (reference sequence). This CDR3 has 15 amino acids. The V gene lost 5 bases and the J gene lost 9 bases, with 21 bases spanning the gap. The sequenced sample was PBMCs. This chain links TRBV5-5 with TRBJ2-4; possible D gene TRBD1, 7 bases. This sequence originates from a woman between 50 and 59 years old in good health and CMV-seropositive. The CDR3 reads CASSSWTGGQSIQYF. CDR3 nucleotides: TGTGCCAGCAGTTCCTGGACAGGAGGGCAAAGCATTCAGTACTTC.